The 25 T cell receptor beta chains below were found in one sample sequenced in a study of shared clonotypes between healthy human individuals. Sequenced by immunoSEQ multiplex PCR; TCRdb stores in-frame clones only, minus some. The profile covers just over 2,000,000 clones, with roughly 94% appearing a single time and more than 0.1% taken by the ten largest. The sample taken for sequencing was naive CD4+ T cells sorted from blood. The subset denotes: CD45RA+ positively selected. The receptors come from a man aged 18 to 29 in good health.

This clone was observed once. The CDR3: CASSIGSGANGELFF. As DNA, the CDR3 is TGTGCCAGTAGTATTGGTAGCGGCGCGAACGGGGAGCTGTTTTTT. V and J are TRBV19 and TRBJ2-2; weak D call: TRBD2 (6 bases). The CDR3 totals 15 residues. Per the germline V gene, CDR1 is LNHDA and CDR2 is SQIVND (reference sequence). Trimming pared 3 bases from V and 7 bases from J, leaving 15 bases between. The full variable domain, rest sourced from reference TRBV19 and TRBJ2-2, is DGGITQSPKYLFRKEGQNVTLSCEQNLNHDAMYWYRQDPGQGLRLIYYSQIVNDFQKGDIAEGYSVSREKKESFPLTVTSAQKNPTAFYLCASSIGSGANGELFFGEGSRLTVL.

The chain carries TRBV30 and TRBJ2-3; 8 positions agree with TRBD1. Losses at the gene ends were 0 bases for V and 2 bases for J; bases not matched to a gene: 4. Germline V CDR1 and CDR2: GTSNPN, SVGIG (reference sequence). CDR3 length: 15 amino acids. This CDR3 is CAWSVNRGNTDTQYF. CDR3 nucleotides: TGTGCCTGGAGTGTAAACAGGGGGAACACAGATACGCAGTATTTT.

Comments on this clone: The junction differs from germline at one of its ends, possibly a read error. J is TRBJ2-3 and V is TRBV5-4, with 12 nucleotides matching TRBD1. The CDR3 extends over 14 amino acids. Germline V gives CDR1 SGHNT, CDR2 YYREEE (reference sequence). The CDR3 region is CASSSPRDRGRRAF. In nucleotides, the CDR3 is TGTGCCAGCAGCTCTCCCCGGGACAGGGGGCGCCGGGCCTTT.

This sequence joins TRBV25-1 and TRBJ1-2; D remains ambiguous. The germline V gene has CDR1 MGHDK and CDR2 SYGVNS. The CDR3 is 13 residues long. V lost 2 bases and J lost 6, with 10 bases in between. The CDR3: CASSEPGVNGYTF. The DNA for the CDR3 is TGTGCCAGCAGTGAACCTGGGGTGAATGGCTACACCTTC.

The V and J genes are TRBV7-2 and TRBJ2-5; tentative D call: TRBD2 (5 bases). Germline lookup yields CDR1 SGHTA and CDR2 FQGNSA. V lost 1 base, J lost 5 bases, and 14 bases lay in between. The CDR3 is 15 residues long. The CDR3 DNA follows: TGTGCCAGCAGCTTAGACGGGCTGGAGGTGGAGACCCAGTACTTC. Protein sequence: CASSLDGLEVETQYF.

The V gene is TRBV4-1, the J gene TRBJ2-3, with a tentative D call TRBD2 (6 bases). CDR1 MGHRA and CDR2 YSYEKL come from the germline V gene. The length of the CDR3 is 16 residues. Trimming took 4 bases from V and 2 from J, leaving 16 bases between them. DNA of the CDR3: TGCGCCAGCAGCCCCCAAAACCGCGGGAACACAGATACGCAGTATTTT. Protein product: CASSPQNRGNTDTQYF.

In the case of this clone: In the same sample, other DNA sequences code for this CDR3. The chain is built from TRBV28 and TRBJ1-1; TRBD1 might be the D (6 bases). Germline V CDR1 and CDR2: MDHEN, SYDVKM. The CDR3 is made up of 12 amino acids. V was shortened by 3 bases and J by 5 bases, with 7 bases between the two germline ends. The CDR3 spells CASSLQGTEAFF. CDR3 coding DNA: TGTGCCAGCAGTTTGCAGGGGACTGAAGCTTTCTTT.

About this clone itself: Different DNA sequences within this sample yield the same CDR3. V and J are TRBV19 and TRBJ1-5; D unclear. V shed 6 bases and J shed 0 bases, with 3 bases lying between them. CDR1 and CDR2 from the germline V gene are LNHDA and SQIVND (reference sequence). The CDR3 is made up of 12 amino acids. Here the CDR3 reads CASRNSNQPQHF. CDR3 coding DNA: TGTGCCAGTAGGAATAGCAATCAGCCCCAGCATTTT. The whole variable domain, filled in from reference TRBV19 and TRBJ1-5, reads DGGITQSPKYLFRKEGQNVTLSCEQNLNHDAMYWYRQDPGQGLRLIYYSQIVNDFQKGDIAEGYSVSREKKESFPLTVTSAQKNPTAFYLCASRNSNQPQHFGDGTRLSIL.

The J gene is TRBJ2-3, the V gene TRBV30; a possible D gene is TRBD1 (6 bases). With 3 bases removed from V and 6 bases from J, the gap between germline ends came to 10 bases. Germline CDR1 GTSNPN, CDR2 SVGIG (reference sequence). This CDR3 contains 12 residues. CDR3 loop: CAWRGDRDTQYF. As DNA, the CDR3 is TGTGCCTGGAGAGGAGACAGGGATACGCAGTATTTT.

CDR3 loop: CASSQDGTVTGDTQYF. The DNA of the CDR3 is TGCGCCAGCAGCCAAGACGGCACGGTTACGGGAGATACGCAGTATTTT. The chain joins TRBV4-3 to TRBJ2-3; D is unclear. Trimming removed 0 bases at V and 5 bases at J, with 15 bases between. The length of the CDR3 is 16 residues. Looked up from germline, CDR1 is LGHNA and CDR2 is YSLEER.

V and J are TRBV28 and TRBJ2-3, with 7 bases that match TRBD1. CDR1 is MDHEN, CDR2 SYDVKM, per germline. The junction had 5 bases not matched to a gene; V was cut back by 3 bases and J by 2 bases. CDR3 length equals 15 residues. The CDR3 DNA follows: TGTGCCAGCAGTTTCCAGGGGGTTGTCACAGATACGCAGTATTTT. Its translation is CASSFQGVVTDTQYF.

For this clone: Additional DNA sequences in this sample encode the identical CDR3. The rearrangement joins TRBV7-9 to TRBJ2-7, with TRBD1 matching over 10 bases. The junction had 3 bases not matched to a gene; V was cut back by 0 bases and J by 4 bases. CDR3 length: 15 residues. From germline, CDR1 is SEHNR and CDR2 FQNEAQ (reference sequence). CDR3 residues: CASSLAGDRGYEQYF. The CDR3 bases are TGTGCCAGCAGCTTAGCCGGGGACAGGGGTTACGAGCAGTACTTC.

This sequence joins TRBV28 and TRBJ1-1; TRBD1 matches 7 bases. The CDR3 contains 15 residues. Per the germline V gene, CDR1 is MDHEN and CDR2 is SYDVKM. Unmatched junction bases numbered 12, after V lost 4 bases and J lost 7 bases. The CDR3 nucleotides read TGTGCCAGCAGTTCCGTACACAGGGGAGGAGTTGAAGCTTTCTTT. Its translation is CASSSVHRGGVEAFF.

The rearrangement links TRBV28 to TRBJ1-2; perhaps TRBD1 as D (5 bases). The ends were cut back, 2 bases at V and 0 bases at J, with 10 bases in the middle. CDR1 and CDR2 from the germline V gene are MDHEN and SYDVKM. This CDR3 region has 15 residues. DNA of the CDR3: TGTGCCAGCAGTTTACCCACAGGAGCTAACTATGGCTACACCTTC. Its translation is CASSLPTGANYGYTF.

As concerns this clone: Other nucleotide sequences in the sample specify the same CDR3. The gene calls are TRBV28 and TRBJ1-2; D ambiguous. There are 12 residues in the CDR3. The ends were cut back, 6 bases at V and 4 bases at J, with 9 bases in the middle. CDR1 and CDR2 from the germline V gene are MDHEN and SYDVKM. The CDR3 loop is CASSPGFYGYTF. The CDR3, as DNA: TGTGCCAGCAGCCCGGGTTTCTATGGCTACACCTTC.

This clone was seen only once. The V gene is TRBV10-3, the J gene TRBJ1-4, with D tentatively TRBD1 (5 bases). The length of the CDR3 is 13 residues. From germline, CDR1 is ENHRY and CDR2 SYGVKD. V shed 8 bases and J shed 2 bases, with 9 bases lying between them. The chain's CDR3 is CAIGGGTNEKLFF. The CDR3, as DNA: TGTGCCATCGGGGGGGGTACTAATGAAAAACTGTTTTTT.

The chain uses TRBV5-1 and TRBJ2-5; D is possibly TRBD1 (6 bases). Trimming took 3 bases from V and 1 from J, leaving 13 bases between them. CDR1 SGHRS and CDR2 YFSETQ come from the germline V gene. The CDR3 spans 15 residues. The CDR3 loop is CASSSHREPQETQYF. The DNA of the CDR3 is TGCGCCAGCAGCTCCCACAGGGAACCCCAAGAGACCCAGTACTTC.

This clone was detected once. The V call is TRBV7-3, the J call TRBJ2-5; D may correspond to TRBD1 or TRBD2 (5 bases each). The germline gives CDR1 SGHTA, CDR2 FQGTGA. Trimming cost V 4 bases and J 11 bases, with 17 bases left between them. This CDR3 contains 13 residues. CDR3 region: CASSSSRDAPQYF. The CDR3 region has the DNA TGTGCCAGCAGCTCGTCCCGGGACGCGCCTCAGTACTTC.

The chain is built from TRBV18 and TRBJ1-1; tentatively, D is TRBD1 (5 bases). CDR3 length equals 14 residues. Germline CDR1 KGHSH, CDR2 LQKENI. Trimming removed 2 bases at V and 4 bases at J, with 11 bases between. The CDR3 loop reads CASSPLEGSTEAFF. The CDR3 DNA reads as TGTGCCAGCTCACCATTGGAGGGGAGCACTGAAGCTTTCTTT.

This clone was picked up one time. The chain links TRBV4-2 to TRBJ2-4, with D tentatively TRBD1 or TRBD2 (5 bases each). The CDR3 has 15 residues. Germline lookup yields CDR1 LGHNA and CDR2 YNFKEQ. Trimming left V 0 bases short and J 5 bases short, with 11 bases between. CDR3 protein: CASSQEGDVENIQYF. The CDR3 bases are TGTGCCAGCAGCCAAGAAGGGGACGTCGAAAACATTCAGTACTTC.

CDR3 residues: CATSRRQGQGETKNIQYF. CDR3 nucleotide sequence: TGTGCCACCAGCAGGAGGCAGGGACAGGGAGAGACCAAAAACATTCAGTACTTC. The rearrangement links TRBV15 to TRBJ2-4, with 9 bases matching TRBD1. The CDR3 covers 18 residues. With 3 bases clipped from V and 2 bases from J, the junction kept 11 bases outside the gene matches. Germline V lookup: CDR1 LNHNV, CDR2 YYDKDF (reference sequence).

This chain uses TRBV5-1 with TRBJ2-3; 8 nucleotides agree with TRBD1. The ends lost 4 bases at V and 3 bases at J; junction bases unmatched: 10. The CDR3 is 16 amino acids. The germline gives CDR1 SGHRS, CDR2 YFSETQ. The CDR3 sequence is CASSATGGIPTDTQYF. CDR3 nucleotides: TGCGCCAGCAGCGCTACAGGGGGGATCCCAACAGATACGCAGTATTTT.

The chain couples TRBV5-1 to TRBJ1-2, with TRBD1 matching over 7 bases. V was clipped by 2 bases and J by 5 bases; unmatched bases: 9. The CDR3 sequence is 15 residues long. The germline CDR1 and CDR2 sequences are SGHRS and YFSETQ. In DNA, the CDR3 is TGCGCCAGCAGCTTCGACAGGGCCCGAGGGTATGGCTACACCTTC. Translation gives CASSFDRARGYGYTF.

This chain links TRBV10-3 with TRBJ2-7; 8 bases line up with TRBD2. Trimming cost V 2 bases and J 2 bases; bases outside gene matches: 8. CDR1 is ENHRY, CDR2 SYGVKD, per germline. CDR3 length: 16 amino acids. The CDR3 nucleotides read TGTGCCATCAGTGAGCCTGCGGGGCGGGGGGCCTACGAGCAGTACTTC. It encodes CAISEPAGRGAYEQYF.

The chain uses TRBV6-1 and TRBJ1-1, with D possibly matching TRBD1 (6 bases). Germline V CDR1 and CDR2: MNHNS, SASEGT. The length of the CDR3 is 16 residues. V lost 1 base, J lost 4 bases, and 16 bases lay in between. For the CDR3, the DNA is TGTGCCAGCAGTGAAGGCCTGAACAGGGCCCCCACTGAAGCTTTCTTT. Its translation is CASSEGLNRAPTEAFF.